What follows are 24 T cell receptor beta chains derived from one specimen sequenced in a study of blood T cell repertoires in COVID-19. The method was immunoSEQ multiplex PCR; TCRdb's version includes in-frame clones alone and lacks a portion of them. The table shows 100,000 to 150,000 clones, with approximately 84% occurring only once. The material sequenced was peripheral blood. These receptors were collected from a woman in her sixties with acute or convalescent COVID-19.

The chain joins TRBV6-5 to TRBJ1-1; the match to TRBD1 covers 12 bases. Unmatched junction bases numbered 7, after V lost 6 bases and J lost 5 bases. CDR1 is MNHEY and CDR2 is SVGAGI in the germline V gene. CDR3 length: 15 residues. DNA of the CDR3: TGTGCCAGCAGCTCACCGGGACAGGGGGCGACTGAAGCTTTCTTT. It is translated as CASSSPGQGATEAFF.

The rearrangement uses TRBV7-9 and TRBJ1-1, with D uncertain. Deletions cut 5 bases from V and 4 bases from J, with 11 bases between. Germline lookup yields CDR1 SEHNR and CDR2 FQNEAQ (reference sequence). This CDR3 is built from 13 residues. Here the CDR3 DNA reads TGTGCCAGCAGCCCTAAGAGGGCCACTGAAGCTTTCTTT. Amino acids: CASSPKRATEAFF.

V and J are TRBV12-5 and TRBJ1-5; no firm D call. Germline V gene data show CDR1 as LGHNT and CDR2 as FRNRAP. The V end lost 7 bases, the J end lost 2 bases, and 15 bases lay between the germline ends. The length of the CDR3 is 15 residues. CDR3 residues: CASAAPGGRNQPQHF. The CDR3 nucleotides are TGTGCTAGTGCCGCCCCGGGAGGACGCAATCAGCCCCAGCATTTT. Together with reference TRBV12-5 and TRBJ1-5, the CDR3 gives the full variable domain: DARVTQTPRHKVTEMGQEVTMRCQPILGHNTVFWYRQTMMQGLELLAYFRNRAPLDDSGMPKDRFSAEMPDATLATLKIQPSEPRDSAVYFCASAAPGGRNQPQHFGDGTRLSIL.

This rearrangement joins TRBV19 to TRBJ1-2; 9 bases are a match to TRBD1. Germline CDR1 reads LNHDA; CDR2 reads SQIVND (reference sequence). The CDR3 is 17 amino acids. V lost 3 bases, J lost 0 bases, and 8 bases stayed unmatched. The chain's CDR3 is CASSIPGQGFANYGYTF. DNA of the CDR3: TGTGCCAGTAGTATCCCGGGACAGGGTTTTGCTAACTATGGCTACACCTTC. Supplemented by reference TRBV19 and TRBJ1-2, the full variable domain reads DGGITQSPKYLFRKEGQNVTLSCEQNLNHDAMYWYRQDPGQGLRLIYYSQIVNDFQKGDIAEGYSVSREKKESFPLTVTSAQKNPTAFYLCASSIPGQGFANYGYTFGSGTRLTVV.

This clone turned up a few times. The rearrangement joins TRBV5-1 to TRBJ1-1; 10 bases line up with TRBD1. This CDR3 is 14 amino acids long. V shed 4 bases, J shed 4 bases, and the junction held 4 bases outside the gene matches. The germline CDR1 and CDR2 sequences are SGHRS and YFSETQ. The CDR3 loop reads CASSTWTGGTEAFF. CDR3 nucleotides: TGCGCCAGCAGCACCTGGACAGGGGGCACTGAAGCTTTCTTT.

This chain links TRBV11-2 with TRBJ2-7; a possible D gene is TRBD1 (6 bases). V lost 5 bases to trimming and J lost 5 bases, with 13 bases between them. The CDR3 spans 13 residues. Germline lookup yields CDR1 SGHAT and CDR2 FQNNGV. The CDR3 protein is CASSPTGTHEQYF. CDR3 in DNA: TGTGCCAGCAGCCCAACAGGGACCCACGAGCAGTACTTC.

The CDR3 loop is CAWGEDQPQHF. In nucleotides, the CDR3 is TGTGCCTGGGGGGAGGATCAGCCCCAGCATTTT. V and J are TRBV30 and TRBJ1-5; D not certain. Germline V gene sequence: CDR1 GTSNPN, CDR2 SVGIG (reference sequence). V shed 5 bases and J shed 5 bases, with 7 bases lying between them. CDR3 length: 11 amino acids.

V is TRBV19 and J is TRBJ2-2; a possible D gene is TRBD1 (6 bases). CDR3 size: 16 residues. Germline V gene sequence: CDR1 LNHDA, CDR2 SQIVND (reference sequence). Trimming removed 2 bases from V and 6 bases from J, with 16 bases in between. CDR3 nucleotides: TGTGCCAGTAGTATAAGGGGCTTTGGGGGCGCCGGGGAGCTGTTTTTT. This translates into CASSIRGFGGAGELFF.

This clone was detected only once. The chain is built from TRBV11-2 and TRBJ1-2; 8 bases are shared with TRBD1. CDR1 SGHAT and CDR2 FQNNGV come from the germline V gene. There are 15 residues in the CDR3. V lost 6 bases, J lost 4 bases, and 10 bases stayed unmatched. The CDR3 loop reads CASRDPDRGLYGYTF. The CDR3 DNA reads as TGTGCCAGCAGAGATCCCGACAGGGGCCTCTATGGCTACACCTTC.

This clone was picked up a small number of times. DNA of the CDR3: TGTGCCTGGAGTGTTATGAGGGATGAAGCTTTCTTT. Its protein is CAWSVMRDEAFF. This chain connects TRBV30 to TRBJ1-1, with D unclear. CDR3 length: 12 amino acids. V lost 0 bases to trimming and J lost 7 bases, with 9 bases between them. Germline values: CDR1 GTSNPN, CDR2 SVGIG (reference sequence). Drawing the rest from reference TRBV30 and TRBJ1-1, the complete variable domain is SQTIHQWPATLVQPVGSPLSLECTVEGTSNPNLYWYRQAAGRGLQLLFYSVGIGQISSEVPQNLSASRPQDRQFILSSKKLLLSDSGFYLCAWSVMRDEAFFGQGTRLTVV.

The chain carries TRBV28 and TRBJ2-5; 8 bases are a match to TRBD2. Germline V gives CDR1 MDHEN, CDR2 SYDVKM. The length of the CDR3 is 18 residues. V dropped 5 bases and J dropped 5; count of bases not matched to a gene: 19. CDR3 region: CASSPSSGLGSLDETQYF. The CDR3 DNA reads TGTGCCAGCAGTCCATCATCGGGACTAGGCAGTCTAGACGAGACCCAGTACTTC.

J is TRBJ1-4 and V is TRBV3-1 (or the pseudogene TRBV3-2), with D unresolved. Germline CDR1 LGHDT, CDR2 YNNKEL (reference sequence). The CDR3 runs 13 residues. Deletions cut 1 base from V and 7 bases from J, with 7 bases between. The DNA for the CDR3 is TGTGCCAGCAGCCAAGGGTTTAGTGAAAAACTGTTTTTT. Translation: CASSQGFSEKLFF.

This chain uses TRBV7-3 with TRBJ1-3; the match to TRBD1 covers 7 bases. This CDR3 has 15 amino acids. The V segment lost 5 bases and the J segment 4 bases; nucleotides outside the gene matches: 8. CDR1 is SGHTA, CDR2 FQGTGA, per germline. The CDR3 DNA sequence: TGTGCCAGCAGCCCAACAGGGGAATCGGGAAACACCATATATTTT. The encoded protein is CASSPTGESGNTIYF.

This clone was counted between two and nine times. V usage is TRBV19 and J usage is TRBJ2-1, with 10 bases that match TRBD1. The CDR3 has 14 residues. Germline V gene lookup returns CDR1 LNHDA and CDR2 SQIVND (reference sequence). With V trimmed by 1 base and J by 6 bases, 0 bases remained unmatched. CDR3 in DNA: TGTGCCAGTAGTATAGGGACAGGGGGCAATGAGCAGTTCTTC. Translating it yields CASSIGTGGNEQFF.

The chain combines TRBV2 with TRBJ2-2, with 12 bases matching TRBD1. With 8 bases clipped from V and 7 bases from J, the junction kept 5 bases outside the gene matches. This CDR3 contains 14 residues. Germline CDR1 is SNHLY and CDR2 is FYNNEI. CDR3 in DNA: TGTGCCAGCCGGGACAGGGGGCTGGGCGGGGAGCTGTTTTTT. Translated: CASRDRGLGGELFF.

This chain joins TRBV28 and TRBJ1-3; D is perhaps TRBD1 (5 bases). Looked up from germline, CDR1 is MDHEN and CDR2 is SYDVKM. The V end lost 7 bases, the J end lost 0 bases, and 19 bases lay between the germline ends. There are 17 residues in the CDR3. The CDR3 spells CASTSKIGANSGNTIYF. The DNA of the CDR3 is TGTGCCAGCACCTCGAAGATTGGGGCAAACTCTGGAAACACCATATATTTT.

The chain couples TRBV21-1 to TRBJ2-1; no DNA check was done on the table's D call, TRBD2. TRBV21-1 is assigned pseudogene status. The CDR3 is made up of 15 amino acids. The CDR3 loop reads CASSTRLAGTNEQFF. DNA of the CDR3: TGTGCCAGCAGCACACGGCTAGCGGGGACCAATGAGCAGTTCTTC.

The chain joins TRBV12-3 or TRBV12-4 to TRBJ2-5; D might be TRBD1 (5 bases). CDR3 length: 12 amino acids. The ends were cut back, 3 bases at V and 4 bases at J, with 6 bases in the middle. CDR3 sequence reads: CASSFRVETQYF. CDR3 bases: TGTGCCAGCAGTTTCAGGGTAGAGACCCAGTACTTC.

This sequence joins TRBV28 and TRBJ1-2; D is possibly TRBD1 (6 bases). Germline CDR1 is MDHEN and CDR2 is SYDVKM. This CDR3 is 12 amino acids long. V lost 6 bases and J lost 8, with 13 bases in between. The CDR3 protein is CASSRTARGYTF. CDR3 sequence (DNA): TGTGCCAGCAGCAGGACAGCGAGGGGCTACACCTTC.

The DNA for the CDR3 is TGTGCCAGCAGCTTGGCACAGGGATTACAAGTCTATGGCTACACCTTC. As protein: CASSLAQGLQVYGYTF. The V and J genes are TRBV5-4 and TRBJ1-2; TRBD1 is a possible D gene (6 bases). The CDR3 length is 16 residues. Germline V gene lookup returns CDR1 SGHNT and CDR2 YYREEE (reference sequence). The ends were cut back, 0 bases at V and 4 bases at J, with 16 bases in the middle.

The chain employs TRBV30 and TRBJ1-6; 10 positions match TRBD1. The junction had 3 bases not matched to a gene; V was cut back by 2 bases and J by 2 bases. There are 16 residues in the CDR3. Germline V gene data show CDR1 as GTSNPN and CDR2 as SVGIG (reference sequence). Written as DNA, the CDR3 is TGTGCCTGGAGTCGGGACAGGGGAACCTATAATTCACCCCTCCACTTT. It yields the protein CAWSRDRGTYNSPLHF.

CDR3 DNA: TGTGCCAGCAGCCAAGCTAGGGAGATGAGTGGCTACACCTTC. It yields the protein CASSQAREMSGYTF. This rearrangement joins TRBV3-1 (or the pseudogene TRBV3-2) to TRBJ1-2; D is unresolved. Germline V gene sequence: CDR1 LGHDT, CDR2 YNNKEL (reference sequence). This CDR3 spans 14 amino acids. Deletions cut 1 base from V and 7 bases from J, with 13 bases between.

This chain joins TRBV12-5 and TRBJ2-3, with 8 nucleotides matching TRBD2. J lost 2 bases, V lost 6 bases, and 4 bases had no gene match. Looked up from germline, CDR1 is LGHNT and CDR2 is FRNRAP. This CDR3 has 14 amino acids. CDR3 sequence: CASGLAGPTDTQYF. The CDR3 DNA reads TGTGCTAGTGGCTTAGCGGGGCCCACAGATACGCAGTATTTT.

The V call is TRBV2, the J call TRBJ1-3, with TRBD1 matching over 7 bases. Germline assignment: CDR1 SNHLY and CDR2 FYNNEI. The CDR3 sequence is 14 residues long. The ends lost 7 bases at V and 1 base at J; junction bases unmatched: 4. The CDR3 DNA follows: TGTGCCAGCACCCGGACAGGTTCTGGAAACACCATATATTTT. It yields the protein CASTRTGSGNTIYF.